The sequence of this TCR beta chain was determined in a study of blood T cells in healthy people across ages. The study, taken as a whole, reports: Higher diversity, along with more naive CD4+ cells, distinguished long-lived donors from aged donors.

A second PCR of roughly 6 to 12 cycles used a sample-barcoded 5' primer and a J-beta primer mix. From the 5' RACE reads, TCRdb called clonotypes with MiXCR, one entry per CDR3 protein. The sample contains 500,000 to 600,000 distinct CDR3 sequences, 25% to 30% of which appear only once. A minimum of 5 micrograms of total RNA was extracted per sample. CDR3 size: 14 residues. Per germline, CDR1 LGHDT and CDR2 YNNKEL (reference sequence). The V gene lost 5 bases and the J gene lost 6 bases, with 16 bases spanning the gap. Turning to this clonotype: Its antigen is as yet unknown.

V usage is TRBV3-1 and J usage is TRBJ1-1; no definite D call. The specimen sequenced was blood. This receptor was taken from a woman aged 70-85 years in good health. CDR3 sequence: CASSATGRAAEAFF. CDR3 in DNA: TGTGCCAGCAGCGCGACCGGAAGGGCGGCTGAAGCTTTCTTT.